The rows below give T cell receptor beta chains drawn from one sample of a study of blood T cell repertoires in COVID-19. Sequenced by immunoSEQ multiplex PCR; TCRdb stores in-frame clones only, minus some. The sample carries some 150,000 clones, about nine tenths recorded once. What was sequenced was peripheral blood. Receptors originate from a woman aged 50 to 60 with acute or convalescent COVID-19. Each CDR3 is given without its conserved first and last residue. Each record gives: J gene, V gene, CDR3 protein.

TRBJ2-3 | TRBV5-8 | ASSSHRKGTDTQY
TRBJ1-2 | TRBV18 | ASSPTPPADGYT
TRBJ2-3 | TRBV18 | ASSLRQNTDTQY
TRBJ1-4 | TRBV5-1 | ASSPMTGGDEKLF
TRBJ1-6 | TRBV5-4 | ASSLGGQNSPLH
TRBJ2-2 | TRBV5-1 | ASSPGARAGELF
TRBJ2-7 | TRBV5-1 | ASSLAALQGPYEQY
TRBJ1-2 | TRBV5-1 | ASSLGARGYT
TRBJ2-3 | TRBV7-6 | ASSLVQGRADTQY
TRBJ1-2 | TRBV12-3/TRBV12-4 | ATSGRNYGYT
TRBJ1-2 | TRBV10-3 | AISDPARVGYT
TRBJ2-7 | TRBV5-6 | ASSSTGTGQAYEQY
TRBJ1-5 | TRBV12-5 | ASGLVGGSEPPQH
TRBJ2-2 | TRBV29-1 | SVEGRATGTGELF
TRBJ2-1 | TRBV6-6 | ASSYGTGDHNEQF
TRBJ1-3 | TRBV3-1/TRBV3-2 | ASSQAGPGGGNTIY
TRBJ2-7 | TRBV27 | ASSLPPPWTGASYEQY